This is a list of T cell receptor beta chains from one sample in a study of T cell responses to AZD1222 COVID-19 vaccine. The repertoire was sequenced with immunoSEQ multiplex PCR; TCRdb's copy has only in-frame clones and lacks some. The table includes 200,000 or so clones, approximately 92% detected once. Specimen: peripheral blood, collected on day 0 of AZD1222 vaccination. The receptors shown here come from an adult in good health. Each CDR3 is given with its conserved first and last residue. A D gene is named only where the DNA matches it firmly. The size entry is marked missing in some rows and otherwise reads once, few, many or a size class.

-	TRBV27	-	TRBJ1-1	TGTGCCAGCAGGACAGAATCGAACACTGAAGCTTTCTTT	CASRTESNTEAFF
-	TRBV6-4	TRBD1	TRBJ1-2	TGTGCCAGCACCCTCCGCCCCCGGGACAGGGCTTCTGGCTACACCTTC	CASTLRPRDRASGYTF
-	TRBV25-1	TRBD1	TRBJ1-5	TGTGCCAGCAGTGACAAGACAGGGAGGGGGGATCAGCCCCAGCATTTT	CASSDKTGRGDQPQHF
-	TRBV5-4	-	TRBJ1-6	TGTGCCAGCAGCGCCACTGCGGAAGGTTCACCCCTCCACTTT	CASSATAEGSPLHF
-	TRBV13	-	TRBJ1-2	TGTGCCAGCAGACAGGGTGGCTATGGCTACACCTTC	CASRQGGYGYTF
few	TRBV18	-	TRBJ2-5	TGTGCCAGCTCACGGGGACTGCAAGAGACCCAGTACTTC	CASSRGLQETQYF
-	TRBV7-2	TRBD1	TRBJ1-6	TGTGCCAGCAGCTACCGGGACAGTAATTCACCCCTCCACTTT	CASSYRDSNSPLHF
-	TRBV27	-	TRBJ2-2	TGTGCCAGCAGTTTAGTGGACACCGGGGAGCTGTTTTTT	CASSLVDTGELFF
-	TRBV7-9	-	TRBJ2-1	TGTGCCAGCAGCTTAGGCGTGAGCTCCTACAATGAGCAGTTCTTC	CASSLGVSSYNEQFF
-	TRBV5-1	TRBD1	TRBJ1-4	TGCGCCAGCAGCCCCGACAGGGAGCGTGAAAAACTGTTTTTT	CASSPDREREKLFF
-	TRBV12-3/TRBV12-4	TRBD1	TRBJ2-3	TGTGCCAGCAGCAGGGGGACCACAGATACGCAGTATTTT	CASSRGTTDTQYF
-	TRBV2	TRBD2	TRBJ2-5	TGTGCCAGCAGGAATAGCGGGGGGTTACAAGAGACCCAGTACTTC	CASRNSGGLQETQYF
-	TRBV28	TRBD1	TRBJ2-7	TGTGCCAGCAGTTTTGGGCGGACAGGTCCCTACGAGCAGTACTTC	CASSFGRTGPYEQYF
once	TRBV9	-	TRBJ1-6	TGTGCCAGCAGCGTAGGGGTATCGAGCTCACCCCTCCACTTT	CASSVGVSSSPLHF
-	TRBV7-2	TRBD2	TRBJ2-1	TGTGCCAGCAGCTTAGACCGGACTAGCGGGGGGGCTAATGAGCAGTTCTTC	CASSLDRTSGGANEQFF
-	TRBV28	-	TRBJ1-2	TGTGCCAGCAGTTTTCCGGGCGCCGATACCGATTATGGCTACACCTTC	CASSFPGADTDYGYTF
-	TRBV28	-	TRBJ1-1	TGTGCCAGCAGTTTACCGGATATGAACACTGAAGCTTTCTTT	CASSLPDMNTEAFF
-	TRBV6-4	-	TRBJ2-3	TGTGCCAGCAGTGACTCAGAGGGGGGGACCACAGATACGCAGTATTTT	CASSDSEGGTTDTQYF
once	TRBV7-9	-	TRBJ2-2	TGTGCCCGGGACCCATCCTCCTTCGCGAACACCGGGGAGCTGTTTTTT	CARDPSSFANTGELFF
-	TRBV9	TRBD2	TRBJ2-7	TGTGCCAGCAGCGTCGGGACTAGCGGGAGTGTTTTGTACGAGCAGTACTTC	CASSVGTSGSVLYEQYF
-	TRBV9	-	TRBJ2-2	TGTGCCAGCAGCGTTCTTTCGGTCGCCGGGGAGCTGTTTTTT	CASSVLSVAGELFF
-	TRBV6-6	-	TRBJ1-5	TGTGCCAGCAGGGAGCTGGACGTCAATCAGCCCCAGCATTTT	CASRELDVNQPQHF
few	TRBV18	TRBD1	TRBJ1-2	TGTGCCAGCTCACCTCCGGGACAGGGGAACTATGGCTACACCTTC	CASSPPGQGNYGYTF
-	TRBV6-2/TRBV6-3	-	TRBJ2-3	TGTGCCAGCAGTTCTCCCTGGGGGCCCCGCGGCACAGATACGCAGTATTTT	CASSSPWGPRGTDTQYF
-	TRBV29-1	TRBD2	TRBJ2-2	TGCAGCGTCGCGGGGGGCACCGGGGAGCTGTTTTTT	CSVAGGTGELFF
-	TRBV19	-	TRBJ2-7	TGTGCCAGTAGTAGCCCGGGGCAGTCCTACGAGCAGTACTTC	CASSSPGQSYEQYF
-	TRBV6-5	-	TRBJ1-1	TGTGCCAGCAGGACAGGAGGATACGTGAACACTGAAGCTTTCTTT	CASRTGGYVNTEAFF
-	TRBV5-6	-	TRBJ1-5	TGTGCCAGCAGCTCGGCTCTCGGAGGGTGGAGCAATCAGCCCCAGCATTTT	CASSSALGGWSNQPQHF
-	TRBV10-1	-	TRBJ2-3	TGCGCCAGCAGTGAGTCGACTCTCCCTAGCATCCTGCCAGATACGCAGTATTTT	CASSESTLPSILPDTQYF
-	TRBV7-2	-	TRBJ1-3	TGTGCCAGCAGCTTTAGCAGGGGTTCTGGAAACACCATATATTTT	CASSFSRGSGNTIYF
once	TRBV5-6	-	TRBJ2-1	TGTGCCAGCAGCTTGTCGGGTACCCGGACCTACAATGAGCAGTTCTTC	CASSLSGTRTYNEQFF
-	TRBV3-1/TRBV3-2	-	TRBJ1-2	TGTGCCAGCAGAGCTCCGGGACCCTATGGCTACACCTTC	CASRAPGPYGYTF
-	TRBV7-9	-	TRBJ1-3	TGTGCCAGCAGTCCAGATCCGGGAAGAAACACCATATATTTT	CASSPDPGRNTIYF
-	TRBV5-1	TRBD1	TRBJ1-2	TGCGCCAGCAGCATAGGACAGGGGGGTGGCTACACCTTC	CASSIGQGGGYTF
-	TRBV2	-	TRBJ2-2	TGTGCCAGCAGTGAATATCGTAACACCGGGGAGCTGTTTTTT	CASSEYRNTGELFF
-	TRBV6-5	TRBD1	TRBJ1-4	TGTGCCAGCAGGGCCGGGACAGAGAGTAATGAAAAACTGTTTTTT	CASRAGTESNEKLFF
-	TRBV19	-	TRBJ1-1	TGTGCCAGTAGTATGCTCCGGGGGGACGGCGGAATTGCTGAAGCTTTCTTT	CASSMLRGDGGIAEAFF
once	TRBV18	-	TRBJ1-1	TGTGCCAGCTCACCTACTAACACTGAAGCTTTCTTT	CASSPTNTEAFF
-	TRBV4-3	-	TRBJ1-2	TGCGCCAGCAGCCAAGATCCCGGGGGCGCCTATGGCTACACCTTC	CASSQDPGGAYGYTF
-	TRBV10-3	-	TRBJ1-2	TGTGCCATCACAGTACCAGGGGTCTATGGCTACACCTTC	CAITVPGVYGYTF
-	TRBV7-8	-	TRBJ1-5	TGTGCCAGCAGCCCCGGGGCCAGAGGCAATCAGCCCCAGCATTTT	CASSPGARGNQPQHF
-	TRBV29-1	TRBD1	TRBJ2-1	TGCAGCGCCCTGAGTACAGGGGGCAATGAGCAGTTCTTC	CSALSTGGNEQFF
-	TRBV11-2	TRBD2	TRBJ2-2	TGTGCCAGCAGCTGGGGACTAGCGGGAAAGCACAACACCGGGGAGCTGTTTTTT	CASSWGLAGKHNTGELFF
-	TRBV6-5	TRBD1	TRBJ1-2	TGTGCCAGCAGCTTCACGACAGGGACGGGGGGCTACACCTTC	CASSFTTGTGGYTF
-	TRBV20-1	-	TRBJ2-1	TGCAGTGCTAGTTCGGCCAGCTCCCCTCACAATGAGCAGTTCTTC	CSASSASSPHNEQFF
-	TRBV3-1/TRBV3-2	-	TRBJ2-5	TGTGCCAGCAGCCAAAGTATTGAGACCCAGTACTTC	CASSQSIETQYF
-	TRBV28	-	TRBJ2-5	TGTGCCAGCAGTTTATGGGAAGGGCTCGTCCAAGAGACCCAGTACTTC	CASSLWEGLVQETQYF
-	TRBV28	TRBD2	TRBJ2-1	TGTGCCAGCAGTATCGGGGGGATTTCCTACAATGAGCAGTTCTTC	CASSIGGISYNEQFF
-	TRBV10-3	-	TRBJ1-1	TGTGCCATCAGTGGTCAGGGGTCTGAAGCTTTCTTT	CAISGQGSEAFF
-	TRBV30	-	TRBJ1-1	TGTGCCACGCGGGACATTACAGCGAACACTGAAGCTTTCTTT	CATRDITANTEAFF
-	TRBV29-1	-	TRBJ2-7	TGCAGCGTTATCCTGCGATCGGGACTTAGGGAGCAGTACTTC	CSVILRSGLREQYF
once	TRBV27	-	TRBJ1-5	TGTGCCAGCAGTTTCCAACAGGGATATCAGCCCCAGCATTTT	CASSFQQGYQPQHF
-	TRBV7-2	-	TRBJ1-1	TGTGCCAGCAGCCGTGGGGCAGTGAACACTGAAGCTTTCTTT	CASSRGAVNTEAFF
-	TRBV24-1	-	TRBJ1-1	TGTGCCACCAAAAGGGAAGGAGGCACTGAAGCTTTCTTT	CATKREGGTEAFF